This TCR beta chain was documented in a study of a mutant IDH1 vaccine in newly diagnosed glioma. Study details: Earlier therapy was either radiotherapy, temozolomide, or both, and most got both. Broader study findings: Patients mounted vaccine-induced immune responses in 90% to 95% of cases.

Indicated time point: week 47, end of study. Vaccination comprised doses that each held 300 ug of mutant IDH1 20-mer peptide, plus topical imiquimod. This clone was observed once. The antigen remains undetermined. Per the germline V gene, CDR1 is SGHRS and CDR2 is YFSETQ. V dropped 4 bases and J dropped 4 bases, with 12 bases sitting between them. The CDR3 spans 14 residues. Profiling relied on immunoSEQ multiplex PCR, and the TCRdb table lists in-frame clones only, not all of them. Of tens of thousands of clones in the sample, roughly 80% are singletons; the top ten hold over 15%. The chain uses TRBV5-1 and TRBJ1-5; TRBD1 is a possible D gene (5 bases). The sample in question was PBMCs, obtained from a glioma patient whose treatment included an IDH1 peptide vaccine. The source is a man aged 18 to 30 with glioma. Some clones in this sample may be carry-over from other donors' samples. The CDR3, as DNA: TGCGCCAGCAGCAGCGGGACCGGTAATCAGCCCCAGCATTTT. It is translated as CASSSGTGNQPQHF.